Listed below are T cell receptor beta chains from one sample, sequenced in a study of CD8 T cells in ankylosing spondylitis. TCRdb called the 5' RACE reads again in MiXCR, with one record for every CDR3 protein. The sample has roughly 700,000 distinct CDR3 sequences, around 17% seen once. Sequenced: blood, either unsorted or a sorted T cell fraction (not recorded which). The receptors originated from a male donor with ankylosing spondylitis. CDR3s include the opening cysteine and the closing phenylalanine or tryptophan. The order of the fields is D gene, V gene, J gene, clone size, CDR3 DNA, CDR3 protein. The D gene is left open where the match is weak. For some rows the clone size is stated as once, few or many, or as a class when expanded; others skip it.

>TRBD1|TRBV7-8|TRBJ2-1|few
TGTGCCAGCAGCTTGGGGGCCCGGGACAGGGTGGAGGAGCAGTTCTTC
CASSLGARDRVEEQFF
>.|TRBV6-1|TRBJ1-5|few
TGTGCCAGCAGTAGGAAAGTTGGCAATCAGCCCCAGCATTTT
CASSRKVGNQPQHF
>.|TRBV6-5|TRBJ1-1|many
TGTGCCAGCAGTTACTCCCTAGGGGTCACTGAAGCTTTCTTT
CASSYSLGVTEAFF
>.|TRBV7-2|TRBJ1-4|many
TGTGCCAGCAGCCGGAATCAAGTAGAAAAGCTGTTTTTT
CASSRNQVEKLFF
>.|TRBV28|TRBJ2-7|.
TGTGCCAGCAGTCCGGGGGGCTATTCTGGAGAGCAGTACTTC
CASSPGGYSGEQYF
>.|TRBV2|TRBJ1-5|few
TGTGCCAGCAGTGAAATGGTGGGGAACCAGCATTTT
CASSEMVGNQHF
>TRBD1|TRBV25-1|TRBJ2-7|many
TGTGCCAGCAGTGAGGGACAGATTTACGAGCAGTACTTC
CASSEGQIYEQYF
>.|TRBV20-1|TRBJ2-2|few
TGCAGTGCCCCCCCGGCGAACACCGGGGAGCTGTTTTTT
CSAPPANTGELFF
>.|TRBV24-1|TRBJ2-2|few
TGTGCCACCAGTGAGGGCAGGTCCTCGAACACCGGGGAGCTGTTTTTT
CATSEGRSSNTGELFF
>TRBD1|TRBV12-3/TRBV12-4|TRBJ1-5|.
TGTGCCAGCAGGCCAGACAGGGTGCCAAATCAGCCCCAGCATTTT
CASRPDRVPNQPQHF
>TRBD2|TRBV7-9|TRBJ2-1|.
TGTGCCAGCAGTTTTAGCGGGAAGTACAATGAGCAGTTCTTC
CASSFSGKYNEQFF
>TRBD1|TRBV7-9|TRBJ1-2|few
TGTGCCAGCAGCTTATTTCAGGGGGCGTTTGGCTACACCTTC
CASSLFQGAFGYTF
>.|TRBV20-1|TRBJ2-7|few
TGCAGTGCTAGAGCGGGAGAGGAGACCGGGGAGCAGTACTTC
CSARAGEETGEQYF
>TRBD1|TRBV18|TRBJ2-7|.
TGTGCCAGCTCACCACAGGGGGCCAGCTCCTACGAGCAGTACTTC
CASSPQGASSYEQYF
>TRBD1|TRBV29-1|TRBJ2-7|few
TGCAGCGTTCGATCGGGACAGGGGGCTCCATACGAGCAGTACTTC
CSVRSGQGAPYEQYF
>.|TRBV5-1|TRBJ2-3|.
TGCGCCAGCAGCCAGCCTGGCACAGATACGCAGTATTTT
CASSQPGTDTQYF
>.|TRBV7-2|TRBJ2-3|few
TGTGCCAGCAGCCCCCGCCAAGCGGGTATCACAGATACGCAGTATTTT
CASSPRQAGITDTQYF
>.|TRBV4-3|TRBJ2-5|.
TGCGCCAGCAGCCAAGATTGGGAGTACCAAGAGACCCAGTACTTC
CASSQDWEYQETQYF
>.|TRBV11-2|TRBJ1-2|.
TGTGCCAGCAGCCCGTGGGGGCATAACTATGGCTACACCTTC
CASSPWGHNYGYTF
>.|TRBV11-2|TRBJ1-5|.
TGTGCCAGCAGCTTAGGTTGGGGAGGTGAGCCCCAGCATTTT
CASSLGWGGEPQHF
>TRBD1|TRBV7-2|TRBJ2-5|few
TGTGCCAGCAGCTCGTACAGGGGAGTACAAGAGACCCAGTACTTC
CASSSYRGVQETQYF
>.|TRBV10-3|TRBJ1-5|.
TGTGCCATCAGTGATAGAGGGGAGGATCAGCCCCAGCATTTT
CAISDRGEDQPQHF
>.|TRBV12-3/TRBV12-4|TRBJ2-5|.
TGTGCCAGCAGCTCCGGGACTGCCCAAACCCAAGAGACCCAGTACTTC
CASSSGTAQTQETQYF
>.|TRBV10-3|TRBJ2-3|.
TGTGCCATCAGACTTACTAGCACAGATACGCAGTATTTT
CAIRLTSTDTQYF
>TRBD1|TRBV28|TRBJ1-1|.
TGTGCCATCCAGACAGGGGGCACTGAAGCTTTCTTT
CAIQTGGTEAFF
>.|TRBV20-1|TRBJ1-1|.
TGCTGTGCTAGACCGGCTCAGAGGGGACCAATGAACACTGAAGCTTTCTTT
CCARPAQRGPMNTEAFF
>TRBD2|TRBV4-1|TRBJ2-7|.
TGCGCCAGCAGCCAAGGACTAGCGGCCGAGCAGTACTTC
CASSQGLAAEQYF
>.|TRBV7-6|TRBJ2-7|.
TGTGCCAGCAGCAACCCAGGGACAACAAGAATCGAGCAGTACTTC
CASSNPGTTRIEQYF
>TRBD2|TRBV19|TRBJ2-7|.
TGTGCCAGTAGTATACAGAGCGGGAGGCCCTACGAGCAGTACTTC
CASSIQSGRPYEQYF
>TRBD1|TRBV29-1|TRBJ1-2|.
TGCAGCGTGGGACAGGGTTCGGGCTACACCTTC
CSVGQGSGYTF
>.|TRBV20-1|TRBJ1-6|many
TGCAGTGCTACCGGACAGCGGGGCAATTCACCCCTCCACTTT
CSATGQRGNSPLHF
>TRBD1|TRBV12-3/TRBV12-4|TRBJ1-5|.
TGTGCCAGCAGGGGGACAGGGGGCTTCGGGCAGCCCCAGCATTTT
CASRGTGGFGQPQHF